What follows are 32 T cell receptor beta chains derived from one specimen sequenced in a study of blood T cell repertoires in COVID-19. Clones were read by immunoSEQ multiplex PCR, and TCRdb kept only the in-frame ones, dropping some. The sample has under 150,000 clones, around 81% seen once. Sequencing was carried out using peripheral blood. These receptors were obtained from a woman in her forties with active or convalescent COVID-19.

The chain couples TRBV7-2 to TRBJ2-7; D is perhaps TRBD1 (6 bases). The CDR3 extends over 14 amino acids. Germline V gene data show CDR1 as SGHTA and CDR2 as FQGNSA. Trimming pared 1 base from V and 4 bases from J, leaving 11 bases between. CDR3 in amino acids: CASSLVQGAYEQYF. The CDR3 DNA reads as TGTGCCAGCAGCTTAGTACAGGGTGCGTACGAGCAGTACTTC.

V is TRBV11-2 and J is TRBJ2-3, with D possibly matching TRBD2 (6 bases). The CDR3 runs to 16 residues. The germline V gene has CDR1 SGHAT and CDR2 FQNNGV. V was pared by 2 bases and J by 0 bases, with 12 bases between. CDR3 DNA sequence: TGTGCCAGCAGCTTACGTTCGGCGGGGAGCACAGATACGCAGTATTTT. As protein: CASSLRSAGSTDTQYF. Variable domain in full (rest from reference TRBV11-2 and TRBJ2-3): EAGVAQSPRYKIIEKRQSVAFWCNPISGHATLYWYQQILGQGPKLLIQFQNNGVVDDSQLPKDRFSAERLKGVDSTLKIQPAKLEDSAVYLCASSLRSAGSTDTQYFGPGTRLTVL.

The CDR3 loop reads CSASRGEALDTQYF. In DNA, the CDR3 is TGCAGTGCTAGTCGCGGGGAGGCATTAGATACGCAGTATTTT. V and J are TRBV20-1 and TRBJ2-3; a weak D match, TRBD2 (6 bases). Trimming stripped 3 bases from V and 5 bases from J, with 15 bases between. The CDR3 is 14 amino acids. CDR1 DFQATT and CDR2 SNEGSKA come from the germline V gene (reference sequence).

The CDR3 loop is CALKISGQLNEKLFF. CDR3 DNA sequence: TGTGCCTTAAAAATCTCGGGACAGTTAAATGAAAAACTGTTTTTT. The chain recombines TRBV30 with TRBJ1-4; TRBD1 agrees at 7 bases. The germline gives CDR1 GTSNPN, CDR2 SVGIG (reference sequence). CDR3 length: 15 residues. Losses at the gene ends were 7 bases for V and 5 bases for J; bases not matched to a gene: 13.

The rearrangement links TRBV11-2 to TRBJ1-1; D gene unclear. With 8 bases removed from V and 1 base from J, the gap between germline ends came to 14 bases. The germline V gene has CDR1 SGHAT and CDR2 FQNNGV. The CDR3 contains 14 residues. This CDR3 is CASSKRERNTEAFF. CDR3 sequence (DNA): TGTGCCAGCTCAAAGAGGGAGAGGAACACTGAAGCTTTCTTT.

The chain links TRBV3-1 (or the pseudogene TRBV3-2) to TRBJ2-7, with D maybe TRBD1 (6 bases). Trimming took 2 bases from V and 3 from J, leaving 17 bases between them. The CDR3 loop spans 16 amino acids. Germline V gene sequence: CDR1 LGHDT, CDR2 YNNKEL (reference sequence). The CDR3 loop reads CASSQTFGGRGYEQYF. CDR3 DNA: TGTGCCAGCAGCCAAACATTTGGGGGCAGGGGCTACGAGCAGTACTTC.

V and J are TRBV6-1 and TRBJ2-3, with 9 bases that match TRBD1. From germline, CDR1 is MNHNS and CDR2 SASEGT. The CDR3 totals 16 residues. J lost 8 bases, V lost 0 bases, and 9 bases had no gene match. CDR3 in DNA: TGTGCCAGCAGTGAAGCGGGGACAGGGTTGGGTGGTACGCAGTATTTT. Its protein product is CASSEAGTGLGGTQYF.

The chain employs TRBV2 and TRBJ1-4; TRBD1 matches at 10 bases. CDR3 length equals 17 residues. The germline V gene encodes CDR1 SNHLY and CDR2 FYNNEI. V gave up 5 bases and J gave up 3 bases; unmatched junction bases: 9. The CDR3 sequence: CASSSPGQGLANEKLFF. CDR3 in DNA: TGTGCCAGCAGTAGTCCGGGACAGGGGTTAGCTAATGAAAAACTGTTTTTT.

This chain joins TRBV25-1 and TRBJ1-1; possibly TRBD1 for D (5 bases). The CDR3 length is 16 residues. The V end was cut by 0 bases, the J end by 1 base, with 12 bases between. Germline V lookup: CDR1 MGHDK, CDR2 SYGVNS. The CDR3 reads CASSEYRVRSNTEAFF. The CDR3 nucleotides are TGTGCCAGCAGTGAATACAGGGTCAGGTCGAACACTGAAGCTTTCTTT.

The rearrangement links TRBV11-2 to TRBJ1-4, with TRBD1 identical over 7 bases. V lost 2 bases to trimming and J lost 0 bases; unmatched junction nucleotides: 3. Germline values: CDR1 SGHAT, CDR2 FQNNGV. CDR3 length equals 16 residues. The CDR3 DNA is TGTGCCAGCAGCTTACCGGGGACAGCAACTAATGAAAAACTGTTTTTT. Amino acid sequence: CASSLPGTATNEKLFF.

DNA of the CDR3: TGTGCCAGCAGCCCAAGGACAGCGAACACACAAGAGACCCAGTACTTC. Translating it yields CASSPRTANTQETQYF. The V gene is TRBV14, the J gene TRBJ2-5; tentatively, D is TRBD1 (6 bases). This CDR3 is built from 16 residues. Trimming cost V 4 bases and J 2 bases, with 17 bases left between them. Germline-derived CDR1 and CDR2 are SGHDN and FVKESK.

In DNA form, the CDR3 reads TGTGCCAGCAGCTTAGTAGGGACAGCTCTGCGTGGCTACACCTTC. Translated: CASSLVGTALRGYTF. This sequence joins TRBV7-9 and TRBJ1-2; TRBD1 aligns across 7 bases. Germline CDR1 and CDR2: SEHNR and FQNEAQ (reference sequence). The J segment lost 7 bases and the V segment lost 1 base, leaving 9 bases of the junction unmatched. The CDR3 extends over 15 amino acids.

The V and J genes are TRBV7-8 and TRBJ2-7; TRBD1 is a possible D gene (6 bases). Per the germline V gene, CDR1 is SGHVS and CDR2 is FQNEAQ. The CDR3 is 15 amino acids. The V and J ends lost 5 bases and 0 bases respectively, with 14 bases between them. This CDR3 is CASSRETTGSYEQYF. Here the CDR3 DNA reads TGTGCCAGCAGCCGAGAAACGACAGGCTCCTACGAGCAGTACTTC.

The chain joins TRBV9 to TRBJ1-1, with D perhaps matching TRBD1 (6 bases). The germline gives CDR1 SGDLS, CDR2 YYNGEE. The CDR3 covers 16 residues. The germline V and J ends were trimmed by 4 bases and 1 base, with 17 bases remaining between them. The CDR3 region has the DNA TGTGCCAGCAGCCCTTCCCTTGTAGGGGGGAACACTGAAGCTTTCTTT. Its translation is CASSPSLVGGNTEAFF.

The chain couples TRBV2 to TRBJ1-2, with TRBD1 identical over 8 bases. Germline-derived CDR1 and CDR2 are SNHLY and FYNNEI. There are 11 residues in the CDR3. Trimming cost V 10 bases and J 8 bases; bases outside gene matches: 6. Here the CDR3 reads CATDRGRGYTF. In DNA form, the CDR3 reads TGTGCCACAGACAGGGGAAGGGGCTACACCTTC.

This clone was counted only a few times. This rearrangement joins TRBV6-5 to TRBJ1-6, with D uncertain. The CDR3 has 15 amino acids. The V gene lost 0 bases and the J gene lost 8 bases, with 11 bases spanning the gap. The germline CDR1 and CDR2 sequences are MNHEY and SVGAGI. The CDR3 sequence: CASSYSRGLDSPLHF. The CDR3 DNA follows: TGTGCCAGCAGTTACTCGCGAGGGCTGGATTCACCCCTCCACTTT.

The chain joins TRBV7-2 to TRBJ2-1; 8 nucleotides agree with TRBD2. Unmatched junction bases numbered 16, after V lost 5 bases and J lost 10 bases. The CDR3 spans 16 residues. The germline CDR1 and CDR2 sequences are SGHTA and FQGNSA. This chain's CDR3 is CASSEDGLAGLGEQFF. The CDR3 DNA reads as TGTGCCAGCAGCGAAGACGGGCTAGCGGGCTTGGGCGAGCAGTTCTTC.

The chain combines TRBV11-3 with TRBJ2-3, with a tentative D call TRBD1 (6 bases). Per the germline V gene, CDR1 is SGHNT and CDR2 is YENEEA. The CDR3 is 15 residues long. Deletions cut 2 bases from V and 1 base from J, with 10 bases between. CDR3 DNA: TGTGCCAGCAGCTTACAGGGGATGGGCACAGATACGCAGTATTTT. Encoded protein: CASSLQGMGTDTQYF.

This chain uses TRBV7-9 with TRBJ2-3, with TRBD2 matching 8 bases. This CDR3 has 15 residues. Germline lookup yields CDR1 SEHNR and CDR2 FQNEAQ (reference sequence). The V segment lost 3 bases and the J segment 2 bases; nucleotides outside the gene matches: 4. The CDR3 is CASSFSGVVTDTQYF. The DNA of the CDR3 is TGTGCCAGCAGCTTTAGCGGGGTAGTCACAGATACGCAGTATTTT.

The chain recombines TRBV28 with TRBJ2-2; D possibly corresponds to TRBD2 (6 bases). This CDR3 is 17 amino acids long. Trimming removed 2 bases from V and 4 bases from J, with 17 bases in between. Germline CDR1 MDHEN, CDR2 SYDVKM. The CDR3 DNA reads TGTGCCAGCAGTTTAGGACCCGGGCGGGATATCACCGGGGAGCTGTTTTTT. This gives the protein CASSLGPGRDITGELFF. Filled out from reference TRBV28 and TRBJ2-2, the complete variable domain reads DVKVTQSSRYLVKRTGEKVFLECVQDMDHENMFWYRQDPGLGLRLIYFSYDVKMKEKGDIPEGYSVSREKKERFSLILESASTNQTSMYLCASSLGPGRDITGELFFGEGSRLTVL.

This clone was recorded once. The chain employs TRBV27 and TRBJ2-7; possible D gene TRBD2, 5 bases. The germline V gene encodes CDR1 MNHEY and CDR2 SMNVEV (reference sequence). The CDR3 has 15 residues. Trimming took off 0 bases at V and 5 bases at J, with 14 bases between the two ends. CDR3 amino acids: CASSLSFGPGDEQYF. The CDR3 region has the DNA TGTGCCAGCAGTTTATCGTTTGGCCCCGGGGACGAGCAGTACTTC.

The chain is built from TRBV2 and TRBJ2-7; 10 nucleotides align to TRBD1. J was trimmed by 7 bases and V by 11 bases; bases with no gene match: 17. CDR3 length: 15 residues. Germline V CDR1 and CDR2: SNHLY, FYNNEI. The CDR3 is CAGMTGGFATGEQYF. CDR3 coding DNA: TGTGCCGGCATGACAGGGGGCTTCGCGACGGGGGAGCAGTACTTC.

The chain carries TRBV13 and TRBJ1-2; D possibly corresponds to TRBD1 (5 bases). Deletions cut 4 bases from V and 4 bases from J, with 25 bases between. The CDR3 contains 18 residues. Germline V CDR1 and CDR2: PRHDT, FYEKMQ (reference sequence). The CDR3, as DNA: TGTGCCAGCAGCTCCAGCGTGGAGGGAAGGTGGGGGGTCTATGGCTACACCTTC. Translation: CASSSSVEGRWGVYGYTF.

The chain uses TRBV6-4 and TRBJ1-6; D remains ambiguous. Germline V gene lookup returns CDR1 MRHNA and CDR2 SNTAGT. The V and J ends lost 4 bases and 10 bases respectively, with 14 bases between them. The CDR3 is made up of 14 amino acids. CDR3 protein: CASSGEAALSPLHF. CDR3 DNA: TGTGCCAGCAGTGGGGAGGCCGCTTTGTCACCCCTCCACTTT.

The chain combines TRBV27 with TRBJ2-1; 9 positions agree with TRBD2. After removal of 5 bases from V and 0 bases from J, the junction contained 5 bases not matched to a gene. CDR3 length: 16 residues. CDR1 MNHEY and CDR2 SMNVEV come from the germline V gene (reference sequence). Written as DNA, the CDR3 is TGTGCCAGCAGTCGACTAGCGGACACCTCCTACAATGAGCAGTTCTTC. This codes for CASSRLADTSYNEQFF.

This chain connects TRBV6-2 or TRBV6-3 to TRBJ1-2; D ambiguous. Per the germline V gene, CDR1 is MNHEY and CDR2 is SVGEGT. This CDR3 has 11 amino acids. Trimming cost V 5 bases and J 7 bases, with 8 bases left between them. The CDR3 bases are TGTGCCAGCAGTAACGCGGCTGGCTACACCTTC. Its protein is CASSNAAGYTF.

This clone was seen only once. This chain connects TRBV7-8 to TRBJ1-6; D unresolved. Trimming removed 4 bases at V and 9 bases at J, with 10 bases between. The CDR3 runs to 13 residues. The germline V gene encodes CDR1 SGHVS and CDR2 FQNEAQ. The CDR3 DNA is TGTGCCAGCAGCTCAATACCGGGTTCACCCCTCCACTTT. Encoded protein: CASSSIPGSPLHF. Looking up the rest from reference TRBV7-8 and TRBJ1-6 gives the full variable domain: GAGVSQSPRYKVAKRGQDVALRCDPISGHVSLFWYQQALGQGPEFLTYFQNEAQLDKSGLPSDRFFAERPEGSVSTLKIQRTQQEDSAVYLCASSSIPGSPLHFGNGTRLTVT.

The chain carries TRBV7-8 and TRBJ2-7; 10 bases align to TRBD2. Germline loops: CDR1 SGHVS, CDR2 FQNEAQ. V gave up 3 bases and J gave up 5 bases; unmatched junction bases: 13. The CDR3 has 17 amino acids. The CDR3 here is CASSFKLAGHGSNEQYF. In DNA, the CDR3 is TGTGCCAGCAGCTTCAAACTAGCGGGGCACGGTTCCAACGAGCAGTACTTC.

The genes are TRBV6-6 and TRBJ1-2; 8 nucleotides align to TRBD1. Germline CDR1 and CDR2: MNHNY and SVGAGI (reference sequence). Losses at the gene ends were 0 bases for V and 8 bases for J; bases not matched to a gene: 8. The CDR3 sequence is 15 residues long. The CDR3 DNA follows: TGTGCCAGCAGTTACTCTTATCAGGGGGCGCAGGGCTACACCTTC. It translates to CASSYSYQGAQGYTF.

This clone was counted a single time. This chain connects TRBV6-5 to TRBJ1-1, with D maybe TRBD1 (6 bases). The CDR3 is 13 residues long. V lost 6 bases, J lost 1 base, and 9 bases lay in between. Germline V gene data show CDR1 as MNHEY and CDR2 as SVGAGI. CDR3 residues: CASRSGQNTEAFF. CDR3 bases: TGTGCCAGCAGATCGGGACAGAACACTGAAGCTTTCTTT.

The genes are TRBV4-1 and TRBJ2-3, with 13 bases that match TRBD2. The CDR3 sequence is 22 residues long. V lost 2 bases to trimming and J lost 1 base; unmatched junction nucleotides: 18. CDR1 and CDR2 from the germline V gene are MGHRA and YSYEKL. CDR3 in amino acids: CASSQPILTSGRSRERTDTQYF. The CDR3 DNA follows: TGCGCCAGCAGCCAACCAATATTGACTAGCGGGAGGTCTAGAGAGCGCACAGATACGCAGTATTTT.

This chain's CDR3 is CASSPARWERERGEQFF. In nucleotides, the CDR3 is TGCGCCAGCAGCCCCGCACGCTGGGAGCGGGAGAGGGGGGAGCAGTTCTTC. This chain connects TRBV10-1 to TRBJ2-1, with 8 bases lining up with TRBD2. The junction had 20 bases not matched to a gene; V was cut back by 6 bases and J by 10 bases. The CDR3 has 17 residues. In germline, CDR1 is WNHNN, CDR2 SYGVQD (reference sequence).